This passage covers 27 T cell receptor beta chains from one sample sequenced in a study of blood T cell repertoires in COVID-19. TCRdb's table, derived via immunoSEQ multiplex PCR, lists solely in-frame clones and lacks some. The data hold 80,000 or so clones, with approximately 89% observed a single time. Material for sequencing was peripheral blood. The receptors were gathered from a man in his fifties with acute or convalescent COVID-19.

The chain couples TRBV9 to TRBJ2-3, with TRBD2 matching 13 bases. Per the germline V gene, CDR1 is SGDLS and CDR2 is YYNGEE. This CDR3 comprises 17 residues. The J segment lost 1 base and the V segment lost 4 bases, leaving 6 bases of the junction unmatched. This CDR3 is CASSRRLAGGRTDTQYF. The CDR3 nucleotides are TGTGCCAGCAGCAGACGACTAGCGGGGGGCCGCACAGATACGCAGTATTTT.

The V call is TRBV6-6, the J call TRBJ2-2, with 8 positions matching TRBD2. V dropped 2 bases and J dropped 6; count of bases not matched to a gene: 5. CDR1 is MNHNY and CDR2 is SVGAGI in the germline V gene (reference sequence). The CDR3 length is 15 residues. The CDR3 sequence: CASSYGSGGAGELFF. The CDR3 coding sequence is TGTGCCAGCAGTTACGGATCGGGGGGGGCCGGGGAGCTGTTTTTT.

The V call is TRBV7-9, the J call TRBJ2-1; 7 bases are a match to TRBD2. This CDR3 comprises 17 residues. The J segment lost 5 bases and the V segment lost 5 bases, leaving 15 bases of the junction unmatched. Germline lookup yields CDR1 SEHNR and CDR2 FQNEAQ (reference sequence). The CDR3 DNA sequence: TGTGCCAGCAGCAGGGGACTACTCGGTCGGGAACACAATGAGCAGTTCTTC. Protein sequence: CASSRGLLGREHNEQFF.

Concerning this clone itself: Other DNA variants within this sample encode the same CDR3. This chain joins TRBV5-1 and TRBJ1-1; 7 bases match TRBD1. Germline assignment: CDR1 SGHRS and CDR2 YFSETQ. V shed 4 bases and J 3 bases; nucleotides not matched to a gene: 3. The CDR3 extends over 13 amino acids. The CDR3 spells CASSAGGDTEAFF. CDR3 bases: TGCGCCAGCAGCGCAGGGGGTGACACTGAAGCTTTCTTT.

This sequence joins TRBV5-1 and TRBJ1-4, with D possibly matching TRBD1 (6 bases). V lost 2 bases to trimming and J lost 0 bases, with 11 bases between them. CDR3 length equals 16 residues. The V gene's germline CDR1 is SGHRS and CDR2 YFSETQ. Here the CDR3 DNA reads TGCGCCAGCAGCTTAGGACAGACTGCAACTAATGAAAAACTGTTTTTT. It specifies CASSLGQTATNEKLFF.

The chain has TRBV14 and TRBJ2-3; possible D gene TRBD2, 5 bases. The V end was cut by 0 bases, the J end by 0 bases, with 22 bases between. The CDR3 loop spans 20 amino acids. Germline V gene lookup returns CDR1 SGHDN and CDR2 FVKESK. CDR3: CASSQEALRWGAPSTDTQYF. The CDR3, as DNA: TGTGCCAGCAGCCAAGAGGCATTGAGGTGGGGAGCTCCGAGCACAGATACGCAGTATTTT.

This chain uses TRBV27 with TRBJ1-5, with a tentative D call TRBD1 (5 bases). The CDR3 length is 15 residues. Germline-derived CDR1 and CDR2 are MNHEY and SMNVEV (reference sequence). V shed 6 bases and J shed 2 bases, with 14 bases lying between them. The chain's CDR3 is CASRAGIIGNQPQHF. The CDR3 nucleotides read TGTGCCAGCAGGGCAGGGATCATAGGCAATCAGCCCCAGCATTTT.

This clone was detected only a few times. J is TRBJ1-6 and V is TRBV2; 11 nucleotides line up with TRBD1. This CDR3 contains 14 residues. Germline CDR1 and CDR2: SNHLY and FYNNEI. The V segment lost 6 bases and the J segment 8 bases; nucleotides outside the gene matches: 3. The CDR3 reads CASRDRGRDSPLHF. As DNA, the CDR3 is TGTGCCAGCAGGGACAGGGGGCGTGATTCACCCCTCCACTTT.

To note about this clone: The same CDR3 is also encoded by other DNA sequences in this sample. V usage is TRBV2 and J usage is TRBJ2-5; D is uncertain. CDR1 is SNHLY and CDR2 is FYNNEI in the germline V gene. V lost 0 bases to trimming and J lost 5 bases, with 4 bases between them. The CDR3 spans 12 residues. The CDR3, as DNA: TGTGCCAGCAGTGAAGCGCGGGAGACCCAGTACTTC. Amino acids: CASSEARETQYF.

The gene calls are TRBV4-1 and TRBJ2-7; TRBD1 matches at 7 bases. The CDR3 is 16 amino acids. J lost 2 bases, V lost 2 bases, and 9 bases had no gene match. Per germline, CDR1 MGHRA and CDR2 YSYEKL. DNA of the CDR3: TGCGCCAGCAGCCAACACGACAGGGAAGGAGCCTACGAGCAGTACTTC. Encoded protein: CASSQHDREGAYEQYF.

This clone was observed once. The chain has TRBV7-3 and TRBJ2-7; 8 bases are a match to TRBD1. Per the germline V gene, CDR1 is SGHTA and CDR2 is FQGTGA. V was pared by 4 bases and J by 3 bases, with 2 bases of the junction left unmatched. The CDR3 totals 13 residues. This CDR3 is CASSSDRGYEQYF. The CDR3 DNA reads TGTGCCAGCAGCTCTGACAGGGGCTACGAGCAGTACTTC.

The J gene is TRBJ1-1, the V gene TRBV2, with TRBD1 matching over 11 bases. After removal of 7 bases from V and 0 bases from J, the junction contained 7 bases not matched to a gene. This CDR3 spans 16 amino acids. CDR1 SNHLY and CDR2 FYNNEI come from the germline V gene. This CDR3 reads CASTPRTGGLNTEAFF. The CDR3 DNA follows: TGTGCCAGCACCCCTCGGACAGGGGGCTTGAACACTGAAGCTTTCTTT.

This clone turned up a few times. The chain uses TRBV7-9 and TRBJ2-2; D perhaps matches TRBD2 (5 bases). CDR1 SEHNR and CDR2 FQNEAQ come from the germline V gene (reference sequence). V was trimmed by 0 bases and J by 1 base, leaving 6 bases between them. The CDR3 is 15 amino acids. Here the CDR3 reads CASSLAEENTGELFF. As DNA, the CDR3 is TGTGCCAGCAGCTTAGCGGAGGAGAACACCGGGGAGCTGTTTTTT.

This clone was observed a few times. The chain employs TRBV4-1 and TRBJ1-1; D call uncertain. This CDR3 spans 17 amino acids. CDR1 and CDR2 (germline): MGHRA, YSYEKL. V was cut by 0 bases and J by 0 bases, with 14 bases left in between. Here the CDR3 reads CASSQDPFLQMNTEAFF. The CDR3 DNA follows: TGCGCCAGCAGCCAAGACCCCTTTTTACAGATGAACACTGAAGCTTTCTTT.

This clone was seen only once. The gene calls are TRBV11-3 and TRBJ2-7; 9 bases are shared with TRBD1. The V segment lost 5 bases and the J segment 5 bases; nucleotides outside the gene matches: 7. CDR3 length equals 14 residues. CDR1 is SGHNT and CDR2 is YENEEA in the germline V gene. Here the CDR3 reads CASSPDRGSDEQYF. CDR3 nucleotide sequence: TGTGCCAGCAGCCCGGACAGGGGATCGGACGAGCAGTACTTC.

The CDR3 DNA sequence: TGTGCCACCAGTGATCCCGGACTATTTGCAAATGAGCAGTTCTTC. Protein product: CATSDPGLFANEQFF. This rearrangement joins TRBV24-1 to TRBJ2-1; possibly TRBD2 for D (6 bases). The CDR3 spans 15 residues. Germline CDR1 and CDR2: KGHDR and SFDVKD. The ends were cut back, 3 bases at V and 7 bases at J, with 15 bases in the middle.

V usage is TRBV12-3 or TRBV12-4 and J usage is TRBJ2-1; weak D call: TRBD2 (5 bases). Trimming removed 1 base at V and 7 bases at J, with 8 bases between. This CDR3 is built from 13 residues. CDR3 sequence (DNA): TGTGCCAGCAGTTTAGGAGGGCATAATGAGCAGTTCTTC. Encoded protein: CASSLGGHNEQFF.

This clone has just a few counts. V gene TRBV2 combines with J gene TRBJ2-7, with 7 bases identical to TRBD1. The trim removed 6 bases at V and 4 bases at J, leaving 9 bases unmatched. The CDR3 is made up of 14 amino acids. The germline V gene has CDR1 SNHLY and CDR2 FYNNEI. The CDR3 protein is CASRNQGVDYEQYV. CDR3 in DNA: TGTGCCAGCAGGAATCAGGGGGTAGATTACGAGCAGTACGTC.

This chain uses TRBV3-1 (or the pseudogene TRBV3-2) with TRBJ2-4; the match to TRBD1 covers 10 bases. V trimming: 3 bases; J trimming: 6 bases; junction bases outside the gene matches: 2. Germline values: CDR1 LGHDT, CDR2 YNNKEL (reference sequence). The CDR3 totals 14 residues. CDR3 amino acids: CASSHRDRGNIQYF. The CDR3 region has the DNA TGTGCCAGCAGCCACCGGGACAGGGGAAACATTCAGTACTTC.

The genes are TRBV7-6 and TRBJ2-5, with D possibly matching TRBD2 (6 bases). V shed 5 bases and J shed 0 bases, with 7 bases lying between them. The germline V gene has CDR1 SGHVS and CDR2 FNYEAQ. The CDR3 contains 13 residues. The CDR3 reads CASSAGYQETQYF. CDR3 nucleotides: TGTGCCAGCAGCGCGGGGTACCAAGAGACCCAGTACTTC.

This chain links TRBV4-2 with TRBJ2-6; TRBD1 aligns across 7 bases. CDR3 length: 16 residues. V trimming: 1 base; J trimming: 2 bases; junction bases outside the gene matches: 2. CDR1 LGHNA and CDR2 YNFKEQ come from the germline V gene. For the CDR3, the DNA is TGTGCCAGCAGCCAAGTGGGACAGCCTGGGGCCAACGTCCTGACTTTC. It translates to CASSQVGQPGANVLTF.

The chain couples TRBV5-8 to TRBJ1-1, with D possibly matching TRBD1 (6 bases). Germline V lookup: CDR1 SGHTS, CDR2 YDEGEE. V was trimmed by 1 base and J by 1 base, leaving 8 bases between them. The CDR3 is made up of 14 amino acids. This chain's CDR3 is CASSLTGQNTEAFF. In nucleotides, the CDR3 is TGTGCCAGCAGCTTGACAGGGCAGAACACTGAAGCTTTCTTT.

This clone was observed once. The rearrangement links TRBV19 to TRBJ1-1; the D gene is possibly TRBD1 (5 bases). V was trimmed by 4 bases and J by 4 bases, leaving 7 bases between them. The CDR3 has 12 amino acids. The V gene's germline CDR1 is LNHDA and CDR2 SQIVND (reference sequence). This chain's CDR3 is CASSRQFTEAFF. DNA of the CDR3: TGTGCCAGTAGTAGACAGTTCACTGAAGCTTTCTTT.

The chain has TRBV5-3 and TRBJ2-1; 7 bases match TRBD1. TRBV5-3 carries the ORF label, with uncertain function. Trimming at V came to 0 bases and at J to 9 bases, leaving 12 bases not matched to a gene. The CDR3 spans 16 residues. The CDR3 is CARSLGPARGKGEQFF. In DNA form, the CDR3 reads TGTGCCAGAAGCTTGGGCCCCGCCAGGGGGAAGGGTGAGCAGTTCTTC.

The chain recombines TRBV7-2 with TRBJ1-1; a weak D match, TRBD1 (5 bases). Germline V gene data show CDR1 as SGHTA and CDR2 as FQGNSA. Trimming shortened V by 0 bases and J by 3 bases, and 11 bases separated the two germline ends. The CDR3 has 15 amino acids. CDR3 sequence reads: CASSLASGRDTEAFF. CDR3 DNA sequence: TGTGCCAGCAGCTTAGCGTCAGGGAGGGACACTGAAGCTTTCTTT.

This chain connects TRBV6-5 to TRBJ1-1; tentative D call: TRBD1 (5 bases). The CDR3 runs 15 residues. The germline gives CDR1 MNHEY, CDR2 SVGAGI. Trimming cost V 6 bases and J 0 bases, with 14 bases left between them. The CDR3 nucleotides read TGTGCCAGCAGGGCCTCCAGGGCCATGAACACTGAAGCTTTCTTT. Translation gives CASRASRAMNTEAFF.

The rearrangement links TRBV7-9 to TRBJ1-3, with D unresolved. CDR1 is SEHNR and CDR2 is FQNEAQ in the germline V gene (reference sequence). CDR3 length: 16 residues. Trimming shortened V by 3 bases and J by 4 bases, and 16 bases separated the two germline ends. The DNA for the CDR3 is TGTGCCAGCAGCTTCCAGTCCCGGGATAACGGAAACACCATATATTTT. Protein product: CASSFQSRDNGNTIYF.